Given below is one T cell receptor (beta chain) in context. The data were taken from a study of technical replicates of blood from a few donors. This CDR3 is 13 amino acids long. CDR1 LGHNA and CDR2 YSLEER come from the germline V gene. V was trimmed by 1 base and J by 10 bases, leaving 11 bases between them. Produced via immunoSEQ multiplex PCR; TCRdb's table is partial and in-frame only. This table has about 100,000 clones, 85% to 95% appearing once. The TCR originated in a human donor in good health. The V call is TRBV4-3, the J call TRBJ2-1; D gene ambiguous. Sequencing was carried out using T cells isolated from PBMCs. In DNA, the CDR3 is TGCGCCAGCAGCCAAGCACTGGGCCCCGAGCAGTTCTTC. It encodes CASSQALGPEQFF.